This T cell receptor beta chain was sequenced for a study of blood T cell repertoires in COVID-19. Study details: Donors in the United States, Italy and Spain gave samples during acute or convalescent COVID-19. From T cells, B-cell-depleted T cells, or PBMCs came the material, which was cDNA or gDNA.

How the authors handled the data: Nucleated cell number was recorded as an estimate derived from reference gene primer amplification. Profiling relied on immunoSEQ multiplex PCR, and the TCRdb table lists in-frame clones only, not all of them. The V and J calls and clone size come from that table; D and trimming were worked out from the DNA. This sample has fewer than 25,000 clones, with about 87% found just once. The sequenced sample consisted of peripheral blood. The origin of this receptor is an elderly woman with active COVID-19.

In DNA form, the CDR3 reads TGTGCCAGCAGCTCCTGGAGGGGAGGAAGCTCCTACAATGAGCAGTTCTTC. Its protein product is CASSSWRGGSSYNEQFF. This chain connects TRBV7-9 to TRBJ2-1, with D possibly being TRBD2 (6 bases). V was cut by 4 bases and J by 0 bases, with 16 bases left in between. This CDR3 has 17 residues. Germline CDR1 SEHNR, CDR2 FQNEAQ (reference sequence).